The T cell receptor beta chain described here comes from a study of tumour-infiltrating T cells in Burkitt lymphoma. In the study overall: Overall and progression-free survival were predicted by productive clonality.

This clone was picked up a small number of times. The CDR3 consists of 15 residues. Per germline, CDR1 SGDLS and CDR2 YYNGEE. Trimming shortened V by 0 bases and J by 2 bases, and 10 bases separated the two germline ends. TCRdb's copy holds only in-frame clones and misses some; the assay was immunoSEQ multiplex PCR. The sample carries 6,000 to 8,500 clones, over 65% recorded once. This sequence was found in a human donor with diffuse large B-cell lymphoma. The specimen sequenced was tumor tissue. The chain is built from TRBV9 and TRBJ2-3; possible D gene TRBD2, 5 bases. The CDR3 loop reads CASSVDYGLTDTQYF. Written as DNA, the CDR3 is TGTGCCAGCAGCGTAGATTACGGACTCACAGATACGCAGTATTTT.